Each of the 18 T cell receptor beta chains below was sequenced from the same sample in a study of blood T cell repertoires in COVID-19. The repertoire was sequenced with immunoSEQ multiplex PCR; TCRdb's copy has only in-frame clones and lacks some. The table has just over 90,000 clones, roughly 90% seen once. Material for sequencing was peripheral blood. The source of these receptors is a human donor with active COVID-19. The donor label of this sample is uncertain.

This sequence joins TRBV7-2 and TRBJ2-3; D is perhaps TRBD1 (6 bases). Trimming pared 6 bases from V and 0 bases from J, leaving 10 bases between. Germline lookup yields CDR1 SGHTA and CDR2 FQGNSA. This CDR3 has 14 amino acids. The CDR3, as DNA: TGTGCCAGCAGGCCGACAGGCAGCACAGATACGCAGTATTTT. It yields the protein CASRPTGSTDTQYF.

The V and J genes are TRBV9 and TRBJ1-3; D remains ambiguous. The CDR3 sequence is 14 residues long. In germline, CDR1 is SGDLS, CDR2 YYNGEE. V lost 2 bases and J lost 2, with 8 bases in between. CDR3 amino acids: CASSVEAAGNTIYF. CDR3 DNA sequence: TGTGCCAGCAGCGTTGAGGCTGCTGGAAACACCATATATTTT.

CDR3 amino acids: CASSLAGRGLEAFF. In DNA form, the CDR3 reads TGTGCCAGCAGCTTAGCAGGCAGGGGGCTTGAAGCTTTCTTT. This sequence joins TRBV7-9 and TRBJ1-1; 8 nucleotides align to TRBD1. The trim removed 0 bases at V and 7 bases at J, leaving 4 bases unmatched. The CDR3 loop spans 14 amino acids. CDR1 SEHNR and CDR2 FQNEAQ come from the germline V gene (reference sequence).

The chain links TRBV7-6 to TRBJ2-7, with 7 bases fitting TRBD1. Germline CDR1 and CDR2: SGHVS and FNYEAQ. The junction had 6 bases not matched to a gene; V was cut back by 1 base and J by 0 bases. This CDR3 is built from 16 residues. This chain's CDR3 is CASSLGQGLLSYEQYF. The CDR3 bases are TGTGCCAGCAGCTTAGGACAGGGTCTCCTCTCCTACGAGCAGTACTTC.

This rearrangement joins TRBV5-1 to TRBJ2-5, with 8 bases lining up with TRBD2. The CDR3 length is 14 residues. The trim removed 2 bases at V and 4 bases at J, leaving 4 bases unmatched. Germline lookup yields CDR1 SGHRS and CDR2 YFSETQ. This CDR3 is CASSFPGGSETQYF. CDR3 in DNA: TGCGCCAGCAGCTTCCCGGGGGGGTCAGAGACCCAGTACTTC.

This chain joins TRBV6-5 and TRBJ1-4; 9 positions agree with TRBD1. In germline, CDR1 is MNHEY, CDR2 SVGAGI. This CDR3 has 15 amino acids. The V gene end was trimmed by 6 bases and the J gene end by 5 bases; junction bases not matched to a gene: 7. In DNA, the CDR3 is TGTGCCAGCAGAGACCGGGACAGGGTGAATGAAAAACTGTTTTTT. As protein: CASRDRDRVNEKLFF.

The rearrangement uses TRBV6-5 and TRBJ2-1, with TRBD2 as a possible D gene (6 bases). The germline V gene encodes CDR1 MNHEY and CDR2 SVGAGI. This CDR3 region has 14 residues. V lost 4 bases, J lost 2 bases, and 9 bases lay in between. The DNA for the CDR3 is TGTGCCAGCAGTTGGGGGGACCCCTACAATGAGCAGTTCTTC. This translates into CASSWGDPYNEQFF.

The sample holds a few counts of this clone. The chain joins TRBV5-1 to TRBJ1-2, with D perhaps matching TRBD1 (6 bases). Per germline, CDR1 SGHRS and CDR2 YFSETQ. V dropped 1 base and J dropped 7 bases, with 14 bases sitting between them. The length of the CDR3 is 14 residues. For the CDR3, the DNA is TGCGCCAGCAGCTTGACTGGCACAGGGTTTGGCTACACCTTC. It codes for CASSLTGTGFGYTF.

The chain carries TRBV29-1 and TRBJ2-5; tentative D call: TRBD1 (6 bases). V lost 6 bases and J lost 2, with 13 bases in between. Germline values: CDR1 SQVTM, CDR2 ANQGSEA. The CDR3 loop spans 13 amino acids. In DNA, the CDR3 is TGCAGCGTCGCTGGACAGAGGCAAGAGACCCAGTACTTC. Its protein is CSVAGQRQETQYF.

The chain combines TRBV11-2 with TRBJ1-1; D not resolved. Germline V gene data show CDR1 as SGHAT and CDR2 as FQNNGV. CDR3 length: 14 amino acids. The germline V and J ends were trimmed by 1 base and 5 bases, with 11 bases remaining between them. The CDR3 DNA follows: TGTGCCAGCAGCTTAGTCGGCGTCGGGACTGAAGCTTTCTTT. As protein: CASSLVGVGTEAFF. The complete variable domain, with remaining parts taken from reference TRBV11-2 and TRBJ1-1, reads EAGVAQSPRYKIIEKRQSVAFWCNPISGHATLYWYQQILGQGPKLLIQFQNNGVVDDSQLPKDRFSAERLKGVDSTLKIQPAKLEDSAVYLCASSLVGVGTEAFFGQGTRLTVV.

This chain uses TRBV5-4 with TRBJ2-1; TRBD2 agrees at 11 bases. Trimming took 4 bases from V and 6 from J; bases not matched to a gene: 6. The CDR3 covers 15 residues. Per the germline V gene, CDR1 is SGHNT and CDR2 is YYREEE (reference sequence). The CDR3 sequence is CASSPSGGLRNEQFF. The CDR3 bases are TGTGCCAGCAGCCCTAGCGGGGGGCTTCGCAATGAGCAGTTCTTC.

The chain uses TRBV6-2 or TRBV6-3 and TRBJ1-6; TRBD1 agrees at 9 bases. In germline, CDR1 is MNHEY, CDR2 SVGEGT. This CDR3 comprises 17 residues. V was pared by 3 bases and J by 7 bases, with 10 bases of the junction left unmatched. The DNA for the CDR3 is TGTGCCAGCAGTTATCCACAGGGGGCCGGGGTGAATTCACCCCTCCACTTT. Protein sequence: CASSYPQGAGVNSPLHF.

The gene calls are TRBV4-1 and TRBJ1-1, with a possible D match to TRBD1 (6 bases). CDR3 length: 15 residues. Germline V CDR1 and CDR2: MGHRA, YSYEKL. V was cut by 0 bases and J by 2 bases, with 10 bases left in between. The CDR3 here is CASSQDQQGNTEAFF. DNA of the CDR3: TGCGCCAGCAGCCAAGATCAACAGGGAAACACTGAAGCTTTCTTT.

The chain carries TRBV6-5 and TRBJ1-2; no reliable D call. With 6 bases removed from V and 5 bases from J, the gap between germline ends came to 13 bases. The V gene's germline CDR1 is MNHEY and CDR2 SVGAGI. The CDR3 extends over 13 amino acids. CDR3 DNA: TGTGCCAGCAGCCCGGACTACCAGTATGGCTACACCTTC. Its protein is CASSPDYQYGYTF.

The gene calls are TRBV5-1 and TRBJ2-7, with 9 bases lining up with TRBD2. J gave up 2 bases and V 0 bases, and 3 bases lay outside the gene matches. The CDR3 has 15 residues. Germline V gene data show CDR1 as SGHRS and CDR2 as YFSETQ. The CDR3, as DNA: TGCGCCAGCAGCTTGGGTCCTAGCGGGACCTACGAGCAGTACTTC. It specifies CASSLGPSGTYEQYF.

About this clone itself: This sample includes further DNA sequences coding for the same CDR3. DNA of the CDR3: TGTGCCAGCAGCTTAAGGGGGAACACTGAAGCTTTCTTT. Its protein is CASSLRGNTEAFF. The chain links TRBV11-3 to TRBJ1-1; perhaps TRBD1 as D (5 bases). The CDR3 has 13 amino acids. CDR1 and CDR2 from the germline V gene are SGHNT and YENEEA. V dropped 2 bases and J dropped 1 base, with 5 bases sitting between them.

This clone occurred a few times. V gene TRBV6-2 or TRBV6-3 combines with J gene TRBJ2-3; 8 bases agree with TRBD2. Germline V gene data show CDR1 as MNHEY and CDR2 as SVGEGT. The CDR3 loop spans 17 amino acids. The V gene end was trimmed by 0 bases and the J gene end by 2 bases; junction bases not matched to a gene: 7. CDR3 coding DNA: TGTGCCAGCAGTTACTCCCCCAGCGGGGGAATCACAGATACGCAGTATTTT. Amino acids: CASSYSPSGGITDTQYF.

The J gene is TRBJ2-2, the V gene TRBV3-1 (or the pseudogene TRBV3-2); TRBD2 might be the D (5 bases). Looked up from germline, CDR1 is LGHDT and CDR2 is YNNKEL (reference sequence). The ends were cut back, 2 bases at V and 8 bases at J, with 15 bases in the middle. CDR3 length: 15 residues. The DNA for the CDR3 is TGTGCCAGCAGCCAAAAAAGACCCGGGGTAGGGGAGCTGTTTTTT. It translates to CASSQKRPGVGELFF.